The 4 T cell receptor beta chains listed next were all sequenced from one sample in a study of lymphopenia after photon versus proton radiotherapy. Clones were read by immunoSEQ multiplex PCR, and TCRdb kept only the in-frame ones, dropping some. The repertoire has about 30,000 clones, roughly 88% of them found once; the top ten carry 5.5% to 7.5%. This sample comprised peripheral blood, obtained from a patient treated with photon-based radiotherapy. The receptors derive from a woman between 50 and 59 years old with pancreatic cancer.

The chain combines TRBV11-3 with TRBJ2-1; 11 positions match TRBD2. The V segment lost 4 bases and the J segment 5 bases; nucleotides outside the gene matches: 7. The germline V gene has CDR1 SGHNT and CDR2 YENEEA. The CDR3 is 16 amino acids. This chain's CDR3 is CASSSRASGGNNEQFF. The CDR3 DNA sequence: TGTGCCAGCAGCTCCAGGGCTAGCGGGGGGAACAATGAGCAGTTCTTC. Combining the CDR3 with reference TRBV11-3 and TRBJ2-1 gives the whole variable domain EAGVVQSPRYKIIEKKQPVAFWCNPISGHNTLYWYLQNLGQGPELLIRYENEEAVDDSQLPKDRFSAERLKGVDSTLKIQPAELGDSAVYLCASSSRASGGNNEQFFGPGTRLTVL.

The genes are TRBV30 and TRBJ2-7; D not resolved. The CDR3 has 11 amino acids. Germline CDR1 GTSNPN, CDR2 SVGIG (reference sequence). Trimming removed 3 bases at V and 2 bases at J, with 5 bases between. The DNA for the CDR3 is TGTGCCTGGAGCTTCGCCTACGAGCAGTACTTC. Translated, it gives CAWSFAYEQYF. Drawing the rest from reference TRBV30 and TRBJ2-7, the complete variable domain is SQTIHQWPATLVQPVGSPLSLECTVEGTSNPNLYWYRQAAGRGLQLLFYSVGIGQISSEVPQNLSASRPQDRQFILSSKKLLLSDSGFYLCAWSFAYEQYFGPGTRLTVT.

The chain joins TRBV28 to TRBJ2-5; D is unclear. Germline V lookup: CDR1 MDHEN, CDR2 SYDVKM. Trimming took 3 bases from V and 5 from J, leaving 10 bases between them. The CDR3 consists of 13 residues. In DNA, the CDR3 is TGTGCCAGCAGTTTGCCTGCCACCGAGACCCAGTACTTC. Residues: CASSLPATETQYF.

This clone was detected a few times. The chain joins TRBV6-1 to TRBJ2-5, with D perhaps matching TRBD1 (6 bases). The CDR3 has 14 residues. Germline V CDR1 and CDR2: MNHNS, SASEGT. The V end lost 3 bases, the J end lost 5 bases, and 13 bases lay between the germline ends. The CDR3 here is CASSDLGGRETQYF. The CDR3 nucleotides read TGTGCCAGCAGTGATTTAGGGGGAAGGGAGACCCAGTACTTC.